This entry lists 30 T cell receptor beta chains sequenced from one sample in a study of metastatic and nonmetastatic thyroid tumors. TCRdb reanalyzed the PCR reads via MiXCR. The data hold roughly 27,000 clones, with less than 30% observed a single time. Until they underwent thyroid surgery, no patient had received any treatment. The sample comprised blood. The receptors originated from a female donor with papillary thyroid cancer or a benign thyroid nodule (not recorded which). Some clones in this sample may be carry-over from other donors' samples.

Sample share makes this clone large. The chain uses TRBV6-1 and TRBJ1-3, with D uncertain. Trimming pared 8 bases from V and 3 bases from J, leaving 11 bases between. The germline V gene has CDR1 MNHNS and CDR2 SASEGT. CDR3 length equals 13 residues. DNA of the CDR3: TGTGCCAGCCAAGAGGGCCGTGGAAACACCATATATTTT. Residues: CASQEGRGNTIYF.

In this sample, this clone turned up a few times. This chain links TRBV20-1 with TRBJ2-7, with TRBD2 matching 7 bases. The V gene's germline CDR1 is DFQATT and CDR2 SNEGSKA (reference sequence). The CDR3 is 16 amino acids. V was pared by 5 bases and J by 7 bases, with 20 bases of the junction left unmatched. CDR3 in amino acids: CSAPRGVESGVGEQYF. The CDR3 DNA is TGCAGTGCTCCCCGGGGGGTAGAATCGGGAGTGGGTGAGCAGTACTTC.

This clone was seen ten or more times. The V call is TRBV5-4, the J call TRBJ2-6, with D possibly being TRBD2 (7 bases). The CDR3 sequence is 17 residues long. V gave up 2 bases and J gave up 0 bases, with 12 bases separating them. In germline, CDR1 is SGHNT, CDR2 YYREEE (reference sequence). The CDR3 loop is CASSLGGASSGANVLTF. CDR3 DNA sequence: TGTGCCAGCAGCTTAGGGGGGGCGAGCTCTGGGGCCAACGTCCTGACTTTC.

The chain links TRBV7-8 to TRBJ2-1; D is ambiguous. The CDR3 is 14 residues long. CDR1 is SGHVS, CDR2 FQNEAQ, per germline. Trimming took off 1 base at V and 2 bases at J, with 6 bases between the two ends. In DNA, the CDR3 is TGTGCCAGCAGCTTAGGTGGGCCCTACAATGAGCAGTTCTTC. Its translation: CASSLGGPYNEQFF. Variable domain in full (rest from reference TRBV7-8 and TRBJ2-1): GAGVSQSPRYKVAKRGQDVALRCDPISGHVSLFWYQQALGQGPEFLTYFQNEAQLDKSGLPSDRFFAERPEGSVSTLKIQRTQQEDSAVYLCASSLGGPYNEQFFGPGTRLTVL.

In its sample, this clone was seen many times. The J gene is TRBJ1-2, the V gene TRBV3-1; D is undetermined. The CDR3 is made up of 13 amino acids. V was cut by 3 bases and J by 3 bases, with 8 bases left in between. Looked up from germline, CDR1 is LGHDT and CDR2 is YNNKEL (reference sequence). CDR3 sequence reads: CASSQNRHYGYTF. DNA for the CDR3: TGTGCCAGCAGCCAGAATAGACACTATGGCTACACCTTC.

The CDR3 loop is CASSQGGYGRPPYEQYF. CDR3 coding DNA: TGCGCCAGCAGCCAAGGTGGATATGGACGACCCCCCTACGAGCAGTACTTC. The J gene is TRBJ2-7, the V gene TRBV4-1; D is uncertain. Germline-derived CDR1 and CDR2 are MGHRA and YSYEKL. The CDR3 extends over 17 amino acids. Trimming removed 1 base from V and 2 bases from J, with 18 bases in between.

A few counts support this clone. The V gene is TRBV2, the J gene TRBJ1-1; unclear D gene. The CDR3 contains 12 residues. V was cut by 7 bases and J by 5 bases, with 11 bases left in between. Germline V gene lookup returns CDR1 SNHLY and CDR2 FYNNEI. The CDR3 DNA reads TGTGCCAGCACCAACACGGAGACTGAAGCTTTCTTT. Residues: CASTNTETEAFF.

With respect to this clone: Sequence at one end of the junction differs from germline and may be a read error. Other DNA sequences in this specimen translate into the identical CDR3. The rearrangement uses TRBV15 and TRBJ2-1; D is ambiguous. CDR1 is LNHNV, CDR2 YYDKDF, per germline (reference sequence). The CDR3 totals 16 residues. The CDR3 reads CATSPAGFGVRNGQFF. The CDR3 DNA reads TGTGCCACCAGCCCCGCTGGCTTTGGGGTACGGAATGGGCAGTTCTTC.

This clone was detected only a few times. The chain uses TRBV19 and TRBJ1-5; D gene unclear. The germline CDR1 and CDR2 sequences are LNHDA and SQIVND (reference sequence). CDR3 length: 13 residues. V lost 5 bases and J lost 3, with 8 bases in between. DNA of the CDR3: TGTGCCAGTAGTCTGCAGGACAATCAGCCCCAGCATTTT. Residues: CASSLQDNQPQHF.

As for this clone: The junction does not match germline at one end; this may be a read error. V and J are TRBV6-1 and TRBJ2-1, with no clear D. This CDR3 comprises 14 residues. Per germline, CDR1 MNHNS and CDR2 SASEGT. This CDR3 reads CATSLPGSYNEQFF. CDR3 sequence (DNA): TGTGCCACCAGTTTACCGGGCTCCTACAATGAGCAGTTCTTC.

This clone was counted at least ten times. The rearrangement joins TRBV11-2 to TRBJ2-7; D remains ambiguous. The ends were cut back, 0 bases at V and 4 bases at J, with 13 bases in the middle. The germline V gene encodes CDR1 SGHAT and CDR2 FQNNGV. This CDR3 is built from 15 residues. CDR3 loop: CASSLDDLPQYEQYF. The CDR3 DNA is TGTGCCAGCAGCTTAGATGACCTCCCCCAATACGAGCAGTACTTC. The whole variable domain, remainder taken from reference TRBV11-2 and TRBJ2-7, is EAGVAQSPRYKIIEKRQSVAFWCNPISGHATLYWYQQILGQGPKLLIQFQNNGVVDDSQLPKDRFSAERLKGVDSTLKIQPAKLEDSAVYLCASSLDDLPQYEQYFGPGTRLTVT.

This clone has just a few counts. The chain recombines TRBV7-8 with TRBJ1-1, with D unresolved. In germline, CDR1 is SGHVS, CDR2 FQNEAQ. V was shortened by 6 bases and J by 7 bases, with 15 bases between the two germline ends. CDR3 length: 13 residues. For the CDR3, the DNA is TGTGCCAGCAGACCTCGAATAGAGGGTGAAGCTTTCTTT. Residues: CASRPRIEGEAFF. Complete variable domain (other parts from reference TRBV7-8 and TRBJ1-1): GAGVSQSPRYKVAKRGQDVALRCDPISGHVSLFWYQQALGQGPEFLTYFQNEAQLDKSGLPSDRFFAERPEGSVSTLKIQRTQQEDSAVYLCASRPRIEGEAFFGQGTRLTVV.

This clone was detected ten times or more. This chain joins TRBV29-1 and TRBJ1-2, with 7 nucleotides matching TRBD1. With 7 bases clipped from V and 5 bases from J, the junction kept 7 bases outside the gene matches. This CDR3 is 12 amino acids long. Germline assignment: CDR1 SQVTM and CDR2 ANQGSEA. CDR3 sequence: CSARQGFYGYTF. The CDR3 DNA sequence: TGCAGCGCCCGACAGGGATTTTATGGCTACACCTTC.

This clone has just a few counts. For the CDR3, the DNA is TGTGCCAACAGGCAGGGAACTGAAGCTTTCTTT. As protein: CANRQGTEAFF. J is TRBJ1-1 and V is TRBV27; the D gene is possibly TRBD1 (5 bases). This CDR3 is 11 amino acids long. In germline, CDR1 is MNHEY, CDR2 SMNVEV (reference sequence). V gave up 10 bases and J gave up 5 bases, with 11 bases separating them.

The J gene is TRBJ2-1, the V gene TRBV11-3, with a weak D call TRBD2 (5 bases). Between the trimmed V and J ends, which lost 5 bases and 9 bases, there was a span of 8 bases. There are 11 residues in the CDR3. Looked up from germline, CDR1 is SGHNT and CDR2 is YENEEA. CDR3 nucleotide sequence: TGTGCCAGCAGCCTGGGAGTTGAGCAGTTCTTC. Amino acid sequence: CASSLGVEQFF.

This clone was counted at least ten times. The chain combines TRBV7-8 with TRBJ2-7; TRBD1 agrees at 9 bases. The V and J ends lost 1 base and 5 bases, in that order; junction bases with no gene match: 3. Germline V CDR1 and CDR2: SGHVS, FQNEAQ. The CDR3 is 14 residues long. As DNA, the CDR3 is TGTGCCAGCAGCTTAGGAGGACAGGGGAACGAGCAGTACTTC. Translated: CASSLGGQGNEQYF.

The V gene is TRBV7-2, the J gene TRBJ2-7; D is uncertain. The germline CDR1 and CDR2 sequences are SGHTA and FQGNSA. The CDR3 sequence is 13 residues long. The ends were cut back, 0 bases at V and 5 bases at J, with 8 bases in the middle. DNA for the CDR3: TGTGCCAGCAGCTTAGCCCGGACGGACGAGCAGTACTTC. As protein: CASSLARTDEQYF. Supplemented by reference TRBV7-2 and TRBJ2-7, the full variable domain reads GAGVSQSPSNKVTEKGKDVELRCDPISGHTALYWYRQSLGQGLEFLIYFQGNSAPDKSGLPSDRFSAERTGGSVSTLTIQRTQQEDSAVYLCASSLARTDEQYFGPGTRLTVT.

This clone was picked up many times. The chain carries TRBV4-3 and TRBJ2-1; D is uncertain. V shed 1 base and J shed 9 bases, with 19 bases lying between them. The V gene's germline CDR1 is LGHNA and CDR2 YSLEER. The CDR3 extends over 16 amino acids. The CDR3 sequence is CASSQVGDGLRAEQFF. CDR3 bases: TGCGCCAGCAGCCAAGTCGGTGATGGGCTTCGGGCTGAGCAGTTCTTC.

In this sample, this clone turned up many times. The CDR3 bases are TGTGCCAGCAGCTTGGGGGGAGCGACTGAAGCTTTCTTT. It translates to CASSLGGATEAFF. The chain carries TRBV7-2 and TRBJ1-1; perhaps TRBD1 as D (5 bases). Germline CDR1 reads SGHTA; CDR2 reads FQGNSA. The CDR3 runs 13 residues. V lost 3 bases and J 5 bases, leaving 10 bases between the germline ends.

This clone was seen more than once but under ten times. No conserved phenylalanine or tryptophan ends this CDR3, so it is likely a read error. The chain links TRBV6-4 to TRBJ2-3; the match to TRBD1 covers 7 bases. V gave up 0 bases and J gave up 3 bases; unmatched junction bases: 6. There are 16 residues in the CDR3. The germline gives CDR1 MRHNA, CDR2 SNTAGT. Here the CDR3 reads CASSDSGGRGTDTQYV. DNA for the CDR3: TGTGCCAGCAGTGACTCGGGCGGCAGGGGGACAGATACGCAGTATGTT.

This clone showed up many times. This chain uses TRBV6-1 with TRBJ1-5; TRBD1 matches 7 bases. The germline V gene has CDR1 MNHNS and CDR2 SASEGT. The V segment lost 6 bases and the J segment 5 bases; nucleotides outside the gene matches: 7. The CDR3 has 14 amino acids. The CDR3 here is CASSPDRVDQPQHF. As DNA, the CDR3 is TGTGCCAGCAGCCCTGACAGGGTTGATCAGCCCCAGCATTTT.

This clone was picked up a small number of times. A much larger clone differs from this one at a single base, so this may be a read error. The chain combines TRBV3-1 with TRBJ1-1, with D possibly being TRBD1 (5 bases). Germline V gives CDR1 LGHDT, CDR2 YNNKEL (reference sequence). The CDR3 spans 14 residues. Trimming took 4 bases from V and 6 from J, leaving 15 bases between them. The CDR3 DNA follows: TGTGCCAGCAGCCCCCAGGGTCGGGACGCTGAAGCTTTCTTT. Translating it yields CASSPQGRDAEAFF.

This clone was counted many times. The DNA of the CDR3 is TGTGCCAGCTCACCTAACACCGGGGAGCTGTTTTTT. It is translated as CASSPNTGELFF. This chain links TRBV18 with TRBJ2-2; D unresolved. The CDR3 consists of 12 residues. Trimming took 3 bases from V and 2 from J, leaving 1 base between them. CDR1 KGHSH and CDR2 LQKENI come from the germline V gene.

The chain carries TRBV5-8 and TRBJ2-3; D gene ambiguous. Trimming stripped 2 bases from V and 6 bases from J, with 13 bases between. Germline V lookup: CDR1 SGHTS, CDR2 YDEGEE. The CDR3 loop spans 14 amino acids. CDR3 residues: CASSLSCLGDTQYF. CDR3 coding DNA: TGTGCCAGCAGCTTAAGCTGTCTTGGTGATACGCAGTATTTT.

This clone has at least ten counts. The chain is built from TRBV7-2 and TRBJ2-3, with D hard to call. The CDR3 length is 15 residues. V was clipped by 5 bases and J by 2 bases, with 14 bases between them. CDR1 is SGHTA, CDR2 FQGNSA, per germline. CDR3 sequence (DNA): TGTGCCAGCAGCATGATCCGGACGGCCACAGATACGCAGTATTTT. Translating it yields CASSMIRTATDTQYF.

The chain links TRBV30 to TRBJ1-1; D may be TRBD1 (5 bases). Looked up from germline, CDR1 is GTSNPN and CDR2 is SVGIG (reference sequence). The ends were cut back, 2 bases at V and 3 bases at J, with 10 bases in the middle. The CDR3 runs 13 residues. Written as DNA, the CDR3 is TGTGCCTGGAGTTACGGGGGAGACACTGAAGCTTTCTTT. It yields the protein CAWSYGGDTEAFF.

The V call is TRBV12-3 or TRBV12-4, the J call TRBJ1-1; no reliable D call. This CDR3 contains 14 residues. The CDR3 loop reads CATALGGSDTEAFF. CDR3 coding DNA: TGTGCTACCGCCCTGGGAGGGTCGGACACTGAAGCTTTCTTT.

This clone showed up many times. V gene TRBV19 combines with J gene TRBJ1-2; D is uncertain. This CDR3 region has 13 residues. V lost 0 bases and J 6 bases, leaving 8 bases between the germline ends. The germline gives CDR1 LNHDA, CDR2 SQIVND (reference sequence). CDR3 loop: CASSIDDRDGYTF. As DNA, the CDR3 is TGTGCCAGTAGTATAGATGACCGGGATGGCTACACCTTC.

As concerns this clone: Being one base from a much bigger clone, this may be a read error. The rearrangement uses TRBV29-1 and TRBJ1-5, with 8 bases identical to TRBD1. Germline assignment: CDR1 SQVTM and CDR2 ANQGSEA. This CDR3 comprises 12 residues. Germline trimming cut 4 bases from V and 8 bases from J; bases unmatched to any gene: 4. In DNA, the CDR3 is TGCAGCGTTGCACAGGGGGACAAGCCCCAGCATTTT. Translated: CSVAQGDKPQHF.

The gene calls are TRBV5-1 and TRBJ2-2; D is unresolved. The V gene lost 4 bases and the J gene lost 6 bases, with 13 bases spanning the gap. CDR1 is SGHRS and CDR2 is YFSETQ in the germline V gene. The CDR3 is made up of 14 amino acids. CDR3 sequence reads: CASSPVTESGELFF. For the CDR3, the DNA is TGCGCCAGCAGCCCGGTAACTGAGTCCGGGGAGCTGTTTTTT.